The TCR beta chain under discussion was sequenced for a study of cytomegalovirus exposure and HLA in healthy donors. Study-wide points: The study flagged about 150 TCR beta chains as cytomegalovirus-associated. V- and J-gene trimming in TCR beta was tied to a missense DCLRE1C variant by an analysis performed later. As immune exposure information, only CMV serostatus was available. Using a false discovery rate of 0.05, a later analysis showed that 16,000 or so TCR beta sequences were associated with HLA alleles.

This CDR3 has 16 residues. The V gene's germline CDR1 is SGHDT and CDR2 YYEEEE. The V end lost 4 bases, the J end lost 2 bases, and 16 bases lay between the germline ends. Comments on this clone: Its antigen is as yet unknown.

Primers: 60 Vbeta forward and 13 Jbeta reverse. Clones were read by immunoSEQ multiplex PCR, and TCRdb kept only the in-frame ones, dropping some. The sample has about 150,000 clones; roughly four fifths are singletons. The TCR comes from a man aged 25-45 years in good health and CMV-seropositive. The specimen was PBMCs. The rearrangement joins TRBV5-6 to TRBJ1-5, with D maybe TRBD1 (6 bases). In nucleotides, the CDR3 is TGTGCCAGCAGCCTCACAGGGCTCGGAGGCAATCAGCCCCAGCATTTT. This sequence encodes CASSLTGLGGNQPQHF. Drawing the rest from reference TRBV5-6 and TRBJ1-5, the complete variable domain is DAGVTQSPTHLIKTRGQQVTLRCSPKSGHDTVSWYQQALGQGPQFIFQYYEEEERQRGNFPDRFSGHQFPNYSSELNVNALLLGDSALYLCASSLTGLGGNQPQHFGDGTRLSIL.